The 11 T cell receptor beta chains given below trace back to one sample, sequenced in a study of T cell repertoires in cytomegalovirus infection. Each CDR3 protein gets one entry after TCRdb re-called the reads with MiXCR. The repertoire holds 250,000 or so distinct CDR3 sequences, with approximately 15% as singletons. Sequencing was carried out using CD8+ T cells from PBMCs. These receptors all come from a human donor in good health (CMV status not recorded). Some clones in this sample may be carry-over from other donors' samples.

This clonotype was seen only a few times. The rearrangement links TRBV7-9 to TRBJ1-2; weak D call: TRBD1 (5 bases). Germline CDR1 SEHNR, CDR2 FQNEAQ (reference sequence). V shed 4 bases and J shed 3 bases, with 15 bases lying between them. This CDR3 has 15 amino acids. The CDR3 coding sequence is TGTGCCAGCAGCTGGGGCAGGCGTGAATACTATGGCTACACCTTC. It specifies CASSWGRREYYGYTF.

This rearrangement joins TRBV6-1 to TRBJ1-2; 10 bases align to TRBD1. The germline gives CDR1 MNHNS, CDR2 SASEGT. V was pared by 8 bases and J by 3 bases, with 9 bases of the junction left unmatched. The length of the CDR3 is 15 residues. This CDR3 reads CASLPPGTGDYGYTF. In DNA form, the CDR3 reads TGTGCCAGCTTGCCCCCCGGGACAGGGGACTATGGCTACACCTTC.

This clonotype was seen a few times. V is TRBV6-2 or TRBV6-3 and J is TRBJ2-5, with D unresolved. Trimming removed 0 bases at V and 7 bases at J, with 3 bases between. Per the germline V gene, CDR1 is MNHEY and CDR2 is SVGEGT. This CDR3 has 11 amino acids. The chain's CDR3 is CASSYSRTQYF. The CDR3 nucleotides read TGTGCCAGCAGTTACTCACGGACCCAGTACTTC.

This chain uses TRBV20-1 with TRBJ1-2, with 7 positions matching TRBD1. The J segment lost 7 bases and the V segment lost 6 bases, leaving 5 bases of the junction unmatched. CDR3 length: 11 amino acids. Germline assignment: CDR1 DFQATT and CDR2 SNEGSKA (reference sequence). The CDR3 region has the DNA TGCAGTGCCGGACAGGAGGGTGGCTACACCTTC. Its protein is CSAGQEGGYTF.

This clonotype occurred a few times. The rearrangement links TRBV12-5 to TRBJ1-5; D is possibly TRBD1 (5 bases). Germline CDR1 and CDR2: LGHNT and FRNRAP. Trimming removed 6 bases from V and 12 bases from J, with 21 bases in between. The CDR3 contains 14 residues. The CDR3 DNA sequence: TGTGCTAGTGGCTTTGGAGGACACCCAGTACTCCAGCATTTT. Translation gives CASGFGGHPVLQHF.

This clonotype was counted at least ten times. This rearrangement joins TRBV4-2 to TRBJ1-2, with D unclear. With 0 bases removed from V and 4 bases from J, the gap between germline ends came to 15 bases. The CDR3 spans 16 residues. The V gene's germline CDR1 is LGHNA and CDR2 YNFKEQ. The CDR3 reads CASSQDRLGTAYGYTF. The DNA of the CDR3 is TGTGCCAGCAGCCAAGATCGATTAGGAACCGCCTATGGCTACACCTTC.

The V and J genes are TRBV29-1 and TRBJ1-5, with TRBD1 identical over 8 bases. V lost 3 bases to trimming and J lost 6 bases; unmatched junction nucleotides: 7. The germline CDR1 and CDR2 sequences are SQVTM and ANQGSEA. The CDR3 spans 14 residues. CDR3 sequence reads: CSVESGGVGQPQHF. As DNA, the CDR3 is TGCAGCGTTGAGTCAGGGGGCGTGGGTCAGCCCCAGCATTTT.

This clonotype has ten or more counts. The chain has TRBV7-6 and TRBJ2-3; TRBD2 aligns across 9 bases. This CDR3 contains 18 residues. The germline gives CDR1 SGHVS, CDR2 FNYEAQ. V shed 5 bases and J 4 bases; nucleotides not matched to a gene: 16. The CDR3 bases are TGTGCCAGCAGCCCCGGAGGGCGGGGGGGCCCTCTCCCAGATACGCAGTATTTT. Its protein product is CASSPGGRGGPLPDTQYF.

This clonotype has a handful of counts. The chain combines TRBV11-2 with TRBJ2-7; D gene unclear. The CDR3 loop spans 15 amino acids. Trimming removed 5 bases at V and 4 bases at J, with 18 bases between. Per germline, CDR1 SGHAT and CDR2 FQNNGV. The CDR3 region has the DNA TGTGCCAGCAGCATCGGCCAGAGCTTAGGGTACGAGCAGTACTTC. Residues: CASSIGQSLGYEQYF. Based on the CDR3 plus reference TRBV11-2 and TRBJ2-7, the full variable domain is EAGVAQSPRYKIIEKRQSVAFWCNPISGHATLYWYQQILGQGPKLLIQFQNNGVVDDSQLPKDRFSAERLKGVDSTLKIQPAKLEDSAVYLCASSIGQSLGYEQYFGPGTRLTVT.

This clonotype was seen a few times. V usage is TRBV7-2 and J usage is TRBJ2-7, with TRBD2 matching 12 bases. V shed 5 bases and J 7 bases; nucleotides not matched to a gene: 15. The CDR3 has 17 amino acids. Germline V gives CDR1 SGHTA, CDR2 FQGNSA. The CDR3 spells CASSDGLAGLTGYEQYF. Written as DNA, the CDR3 is TGTGCCAGCAGCGACGGACTAGCGGGGTTAACCGGCTATGAGCAGTACTTC. The variable domain in full, with the rest retrieved from reference TRBV7-2 and TRBJ2-7, is GAGVSQSPSNKVTEKGKDVELRCDPISGHTALYWYRQSLGQGLEFLIYFQGNSAPDKSGLPSDRFSAERTGGSVSTLTIQRTQQEDSAVYLCASSDGLAGLTGYEQYFGPGTRLTVT.

This clonotype was seen ten or more times. V and J are TRBV7-2 and TRBJ2-1; D is ambiguous. The CDR3 has 15 amino acids. Germline loops: CDR1 SGHTA, CDR2 FQGNSA. Trimming took 1 base from V and 7 from J, leaving 14 bases between them. Written as DNA, the CDR3 is TGTGCCAGCAGCTTAGGGGTGGGTACGTTGAATGAGCAGTTCTTC. Translated, it gives CASSLGVGTLNEQFF. Combining the CDR3 with reference TRBV7-2 and TRBJ2-1 gives the whole variable domain GAGVSQSPSNKVTEKGKDVELRCDPISGHTALYWYRQSLGQGLEFLIYFQGNSAPDKSGLPSDRFSAERTGGSVSTLTIQRTQQEDSAVYLCASSLGVGTLNEQFFGPGTRLTVL.